This paragraph covers one T cell receptor (beta chain) sequence. Methods used by the authors: Counts of nucleated cells, estimated from reference gene primer amplification, were obtained. Profiling relied on immunoSEQ multiplex PCR, and the TCRdb table lists in-frame clones only, not all of them. The DNA gave D and trimming, while V, J and clone size come from that table. This repertoire shows some 260,000 clones, 88% found once; its top ten account for around 0.7%. This record comes from a study of blood T cell repertoires in COVID-19. Whole-study context: Acute and convalescent COVID-19 samples came from the United States, Italy and Spain. T cells, B-cell-depleted T cells, or PBMCs provided the cDNA or gDNA that served as material.

The CDR3 length is 14 residues. V lost 5 bases and J lost 3, with 14 bases in between. Germline V gives CDR1 SGHTA, CDR2 FQGNSA. The chain employs TRBV7-2 and TRBJ2-7; D is unresolved. The material sequenced was peripheral blood. The TCR comes from a human donor in a cohort sampled during active COVID-19. The CDR3 bases are TGTGCCAGCAGCCCTTTGGGCCCTATCTACGAGCAGTACTTC. Translation gives CASSPLGPIYEQYF. Full variable domain (rest looked up from reference TRBV7-2 and TRBJ2-7): GAGVSQSPSNKVTEKGKDVELRCDPISGHTALYWYRQSLGQGLEFLIYFQGNSAPDKSGLPSDRFSAERTGGSVSTLTIQRTQQEDSAVYLCASSPLGPIYEQYFGPGTRLTVT.